Reported below is one TCR beta chain. Its antigen is unknown. The protocol was immunoSEQ multiplex PCR, while the TCRdb copy is restricted to in-frame clones and leaves out a portion. The repertoire holds around 69,000 clones, with around 84% as singletons. The data derive from a study of OX40 agonist ivuxolimab in advanced cancers. Germline V gene sequence: CDR1 KGHSH, CDR2 LQKENI. Trimming removed 2 bases at V and 4 bases at J, with 16 bases between. The CDR3 contains 16 residues. Study-wide results and limits: Dose levels from 0.1 to 3.0 mg/kg saw CD4+ and CD8+ blood T cells expand clonally by week 6.

Sequenced material: CD4+ or CD8+ T cells sorted from blood, taken in a trial of the OX40 agonist ivuxolimab. This chain uses TRBV18 with TRBJ2-3; unclear D gene. The receptor comes from an adult with an advanced solid tumor such as melanoma, head and neck, liver or kidney cancer. CDR3 sequence (DNA): TGTGCCAGCTCACCAAGACTTGGGATCCGGGCAGATACGCAGTATTTT. Translating it yields CASSPRLGIRADTQYF.